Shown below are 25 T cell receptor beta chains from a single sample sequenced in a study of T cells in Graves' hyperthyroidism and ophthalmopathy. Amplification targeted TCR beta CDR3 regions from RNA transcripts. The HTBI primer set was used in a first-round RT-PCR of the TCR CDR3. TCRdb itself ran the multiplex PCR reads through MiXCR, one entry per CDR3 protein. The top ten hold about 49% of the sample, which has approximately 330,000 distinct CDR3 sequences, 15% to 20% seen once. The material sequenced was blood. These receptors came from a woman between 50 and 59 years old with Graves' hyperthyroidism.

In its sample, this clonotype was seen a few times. The CDR3 sequence is CASSAGGRFNYGYTF. DNA of the CDR3: TGTGCCAGCAGCGCGGGAGGACGGTTTAACTATGGCTACACCTTC. V is TRBV9 and J is TRBJ1-2; D remains unclear. V gave up 3 bases and J gave up 1 base, with 13 bases separating them. The germline gives CDR1 SGDLS, CDR2 YYNGEE. The length of the CDR3 is 15 residues.

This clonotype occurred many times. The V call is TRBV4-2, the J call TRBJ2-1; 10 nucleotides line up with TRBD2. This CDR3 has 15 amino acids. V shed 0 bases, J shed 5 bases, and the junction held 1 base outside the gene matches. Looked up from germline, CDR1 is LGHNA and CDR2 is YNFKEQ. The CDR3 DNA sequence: TGTGCCAGCAGCCAAGAGGGGACTAGCGACAATGAGCAGTTCTTC. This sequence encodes CASSQEGTSDNEQFF.

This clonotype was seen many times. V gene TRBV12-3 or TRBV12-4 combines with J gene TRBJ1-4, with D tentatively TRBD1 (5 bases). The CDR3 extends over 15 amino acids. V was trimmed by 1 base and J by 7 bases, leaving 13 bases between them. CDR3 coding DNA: TGTGCCAGCAGTTTAGATTGGGGGATTGGTGAAAAACTGTTTTTT. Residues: CASSLDWGIGEKLFF.

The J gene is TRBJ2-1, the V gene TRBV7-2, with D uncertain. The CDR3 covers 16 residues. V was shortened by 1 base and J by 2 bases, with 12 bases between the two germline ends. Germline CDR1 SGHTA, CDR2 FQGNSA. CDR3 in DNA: TGTGCCAGCAGCTTAGTAGGTGACCACCCCTACAATGAGCAGTTCTTC. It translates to CASSLVGDHPYNEQFF.

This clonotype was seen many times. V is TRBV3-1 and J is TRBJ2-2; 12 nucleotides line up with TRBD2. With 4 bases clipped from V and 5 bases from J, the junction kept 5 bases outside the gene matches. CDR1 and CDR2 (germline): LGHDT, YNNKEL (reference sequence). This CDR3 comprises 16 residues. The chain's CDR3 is CASSPTSGRGTGELFF. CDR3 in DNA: TGTGCCAGCAGCCCGACTAGCGGGAGAGGAACCGGGGAGCTGTTTTTT.

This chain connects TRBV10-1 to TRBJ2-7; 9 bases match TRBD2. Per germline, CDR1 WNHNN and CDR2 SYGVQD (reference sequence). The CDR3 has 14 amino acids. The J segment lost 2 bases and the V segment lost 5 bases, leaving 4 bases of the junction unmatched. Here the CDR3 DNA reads TGCGCCAGCAGTACCGGGACTAGCCCCTACGAGCAGTACTTC. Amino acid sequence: CASSTGTSPYEQYF.

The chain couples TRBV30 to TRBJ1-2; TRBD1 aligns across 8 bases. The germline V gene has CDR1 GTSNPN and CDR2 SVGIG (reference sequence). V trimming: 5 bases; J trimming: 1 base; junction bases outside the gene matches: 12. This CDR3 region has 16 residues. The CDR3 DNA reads TGTGCCTGGGGCCGCTGGGGACAGGTCCTTAACTATGGCTACACCTTC. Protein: CAWGRWGQVLNYGYTF. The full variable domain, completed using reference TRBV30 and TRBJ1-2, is SQTIHQWPATLVQPVGSPLSLECTVEGTSNPNLYWYRQAAGRGLQLLFYSVGIGQISSEVPQNLSASRPQDRQFILSSKKLLLSDSGFYLCAWGRWGQVLNYGYTFGSGTRLTVV.

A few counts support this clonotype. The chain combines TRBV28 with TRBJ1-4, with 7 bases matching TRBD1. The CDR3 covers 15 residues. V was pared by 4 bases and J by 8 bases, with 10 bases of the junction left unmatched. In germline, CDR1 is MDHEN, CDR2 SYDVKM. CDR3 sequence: CASSSGATGREKLFF. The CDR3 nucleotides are TGTGCCAGCAGTTCCGGGGCGACAGGGCGAGAAAAACTGTTTTTT.

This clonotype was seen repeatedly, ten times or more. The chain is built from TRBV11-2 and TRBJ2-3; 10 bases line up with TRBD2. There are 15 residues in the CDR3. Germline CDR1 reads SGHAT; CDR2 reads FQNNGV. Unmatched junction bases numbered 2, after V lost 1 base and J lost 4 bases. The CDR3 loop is CASSLALAGADTQYF. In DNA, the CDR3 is TGTGCCAGCAGCTTAGCTCTAGCGGGGGCAGATACGCAGTATTTT.

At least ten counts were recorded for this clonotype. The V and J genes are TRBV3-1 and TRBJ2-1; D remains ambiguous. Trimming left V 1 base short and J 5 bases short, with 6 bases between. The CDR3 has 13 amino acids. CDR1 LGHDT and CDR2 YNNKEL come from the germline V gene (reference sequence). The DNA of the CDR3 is TGTGCCAGCAGCCAAGCACAGCACAATGAGCAGTTCTTC. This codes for CASSQAQHNEQFF.

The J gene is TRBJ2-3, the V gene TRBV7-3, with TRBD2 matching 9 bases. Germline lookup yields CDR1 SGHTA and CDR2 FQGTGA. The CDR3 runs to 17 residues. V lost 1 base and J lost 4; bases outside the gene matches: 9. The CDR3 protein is CASSLMGLAGVSDTQYF. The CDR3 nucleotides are TGTGCCAGCAGCTTAATGGGGTTAGCGGGAGTGTCAGATACGCAGTATTTT.

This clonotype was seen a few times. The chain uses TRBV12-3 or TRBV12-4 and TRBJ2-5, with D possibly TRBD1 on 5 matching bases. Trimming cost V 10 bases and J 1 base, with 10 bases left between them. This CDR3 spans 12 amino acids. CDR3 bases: TGTGCCACTTCGACAGCCCAAGAGACCCAGTACTTC. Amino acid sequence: CATSTAQETQYF.

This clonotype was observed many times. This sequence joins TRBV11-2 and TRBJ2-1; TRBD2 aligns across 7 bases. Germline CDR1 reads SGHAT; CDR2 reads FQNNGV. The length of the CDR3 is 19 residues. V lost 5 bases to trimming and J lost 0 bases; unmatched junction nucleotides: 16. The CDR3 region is CASSPRWSGKDRSYNEQFF. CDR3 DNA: TGTGCCAGCAGCCCCCGTTGGAGCGGGAAGGACCGCTCCTACAATGAGCAGTTCTTC.

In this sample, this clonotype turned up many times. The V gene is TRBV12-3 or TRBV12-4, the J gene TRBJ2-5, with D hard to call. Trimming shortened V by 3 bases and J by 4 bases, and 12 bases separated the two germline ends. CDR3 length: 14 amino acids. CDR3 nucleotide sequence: TGTGCCAGCAGTTTCGACGGCATCCCAGAGACCCAGTACTTC. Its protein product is CASSFDGIPETQYF.

CDR3 sequence reads: CATGGEGRHTDTQYF. For the CDR3, the DNA is TGTGCCACTGGAGGAGAGGGAAGGCACACAGATACGCAGTATTTT. This chain connects TRBV6-1 to TRBJ2-3, with a possible D match to TRBD2 (5 bases). V lost 10 bases to trimming and J lost 2 bases, with 19 bases between them. The CDR3 sequence is 15 residues long. Germline lookup yields CDR1 MNHNS and CDR2 SASEGT.

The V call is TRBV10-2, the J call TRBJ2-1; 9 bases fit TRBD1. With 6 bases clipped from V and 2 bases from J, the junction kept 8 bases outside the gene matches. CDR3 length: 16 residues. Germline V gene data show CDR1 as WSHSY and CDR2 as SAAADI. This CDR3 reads CASRETGGSPYNEQFF. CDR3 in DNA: TGCGCCAGCAGAGAAACAGGGGGCTCTCCCTACAATGAGCAGTTCTTC.

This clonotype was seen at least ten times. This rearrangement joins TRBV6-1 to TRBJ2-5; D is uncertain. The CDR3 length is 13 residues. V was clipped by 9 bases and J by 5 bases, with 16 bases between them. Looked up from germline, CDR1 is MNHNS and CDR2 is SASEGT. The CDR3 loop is CASSSTLGETQYF. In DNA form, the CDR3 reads TGTGCCAGTTCATCTACTTTAGGCGAGACCCAGTACTTC.

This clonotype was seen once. For the CDR3, the DNA is TGTGCCAGCAGGGGGAGGACAGCTGAAAAACTGTTTTTT. This encodes CASRGRTAEKLFF. V is TRBV6-2 or TRBV6-3 and J is TRBJ1-4, with D perhaps TRBD1 (6 bases). The CDR3 sequence is 13 residues long. The V gene lost 6 bases and the J gene lost 7 bases, with 12 bases spanning the gap. In germline, CDR1 is MNHEY, CDR2 SVGEGT.

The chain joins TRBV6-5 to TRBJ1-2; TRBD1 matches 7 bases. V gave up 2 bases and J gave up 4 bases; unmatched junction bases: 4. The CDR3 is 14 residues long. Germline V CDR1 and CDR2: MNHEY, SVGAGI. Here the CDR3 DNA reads TGTGCCAGCAGTTACGACAGGGATATCTATGGCTACACCTTC. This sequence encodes CASSYDRDIYGYTF.

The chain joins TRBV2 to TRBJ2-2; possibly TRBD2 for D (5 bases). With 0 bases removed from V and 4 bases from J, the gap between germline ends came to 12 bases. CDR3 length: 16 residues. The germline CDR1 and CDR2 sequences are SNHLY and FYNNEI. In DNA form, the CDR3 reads TGTGCCAGCAGTGAAGCACGGGGATCAATCACCGGGGAGCTGTTTTTT. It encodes CASSEARGSITGELFF.

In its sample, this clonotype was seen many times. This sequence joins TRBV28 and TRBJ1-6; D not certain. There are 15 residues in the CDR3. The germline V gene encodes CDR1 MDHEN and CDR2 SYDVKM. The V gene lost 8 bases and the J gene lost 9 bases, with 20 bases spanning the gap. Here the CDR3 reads CASVTPTASGSPLHF. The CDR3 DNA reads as TGTGCCAGCGTCACTCCAACAGCGTCTGGTTCACCCCTCCACTTT. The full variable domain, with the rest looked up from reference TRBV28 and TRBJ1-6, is DVKVTQSSRYLVKRTGEKVFLECVQDMDHENMFWYRQDPGLGLRLIYFSYDVKMKEKGDIPEGYSVSREKKERFSLILESASTNQTSMYLCASVTPTASGSPLHFGNGTRLTVT.

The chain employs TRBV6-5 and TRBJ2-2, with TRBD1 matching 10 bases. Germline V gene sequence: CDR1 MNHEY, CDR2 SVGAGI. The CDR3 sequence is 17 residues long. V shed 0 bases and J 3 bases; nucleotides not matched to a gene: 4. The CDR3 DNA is TGTGCCAGCAGTTACTCTCCCGGACAGGGGGACACCGGGGAGCTGTTTTTT. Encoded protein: CASSYSPGQGDTGELFF.

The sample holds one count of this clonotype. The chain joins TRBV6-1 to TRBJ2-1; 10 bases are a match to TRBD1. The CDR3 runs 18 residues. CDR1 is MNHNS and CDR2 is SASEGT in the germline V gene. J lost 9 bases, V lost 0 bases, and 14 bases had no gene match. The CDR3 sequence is CASSEAGGGTGANSEQFF. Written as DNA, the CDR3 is TGTGCCAGCAGTGAAGCGGGGGGTGGGACAGGGGCAAACAGTGAGCAGTTCTTC.

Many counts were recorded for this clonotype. The CDR3 DNA is TGTGCCAGCAGCATCACCCGGGATTTGAACACTGAAGCTTTCTTT. It specifies CASSITRDLNTEAFF. The genes are TRBV11-2 and TRBJ1-1; D unresolved. The CDR3 has 15 residues. Trimming left V 5 bases short and J 0 bases short, with 13 bases between. The germline CDR1 and CDR2 sequences are SGHAT and FQNNGV.

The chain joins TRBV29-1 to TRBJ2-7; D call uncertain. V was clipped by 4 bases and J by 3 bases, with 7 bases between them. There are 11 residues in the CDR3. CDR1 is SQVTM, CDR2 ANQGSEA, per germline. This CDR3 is CSVVTDYEQYV. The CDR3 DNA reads TGCAGCGTTGTTACAGACTACGAGCAGTACGTC.